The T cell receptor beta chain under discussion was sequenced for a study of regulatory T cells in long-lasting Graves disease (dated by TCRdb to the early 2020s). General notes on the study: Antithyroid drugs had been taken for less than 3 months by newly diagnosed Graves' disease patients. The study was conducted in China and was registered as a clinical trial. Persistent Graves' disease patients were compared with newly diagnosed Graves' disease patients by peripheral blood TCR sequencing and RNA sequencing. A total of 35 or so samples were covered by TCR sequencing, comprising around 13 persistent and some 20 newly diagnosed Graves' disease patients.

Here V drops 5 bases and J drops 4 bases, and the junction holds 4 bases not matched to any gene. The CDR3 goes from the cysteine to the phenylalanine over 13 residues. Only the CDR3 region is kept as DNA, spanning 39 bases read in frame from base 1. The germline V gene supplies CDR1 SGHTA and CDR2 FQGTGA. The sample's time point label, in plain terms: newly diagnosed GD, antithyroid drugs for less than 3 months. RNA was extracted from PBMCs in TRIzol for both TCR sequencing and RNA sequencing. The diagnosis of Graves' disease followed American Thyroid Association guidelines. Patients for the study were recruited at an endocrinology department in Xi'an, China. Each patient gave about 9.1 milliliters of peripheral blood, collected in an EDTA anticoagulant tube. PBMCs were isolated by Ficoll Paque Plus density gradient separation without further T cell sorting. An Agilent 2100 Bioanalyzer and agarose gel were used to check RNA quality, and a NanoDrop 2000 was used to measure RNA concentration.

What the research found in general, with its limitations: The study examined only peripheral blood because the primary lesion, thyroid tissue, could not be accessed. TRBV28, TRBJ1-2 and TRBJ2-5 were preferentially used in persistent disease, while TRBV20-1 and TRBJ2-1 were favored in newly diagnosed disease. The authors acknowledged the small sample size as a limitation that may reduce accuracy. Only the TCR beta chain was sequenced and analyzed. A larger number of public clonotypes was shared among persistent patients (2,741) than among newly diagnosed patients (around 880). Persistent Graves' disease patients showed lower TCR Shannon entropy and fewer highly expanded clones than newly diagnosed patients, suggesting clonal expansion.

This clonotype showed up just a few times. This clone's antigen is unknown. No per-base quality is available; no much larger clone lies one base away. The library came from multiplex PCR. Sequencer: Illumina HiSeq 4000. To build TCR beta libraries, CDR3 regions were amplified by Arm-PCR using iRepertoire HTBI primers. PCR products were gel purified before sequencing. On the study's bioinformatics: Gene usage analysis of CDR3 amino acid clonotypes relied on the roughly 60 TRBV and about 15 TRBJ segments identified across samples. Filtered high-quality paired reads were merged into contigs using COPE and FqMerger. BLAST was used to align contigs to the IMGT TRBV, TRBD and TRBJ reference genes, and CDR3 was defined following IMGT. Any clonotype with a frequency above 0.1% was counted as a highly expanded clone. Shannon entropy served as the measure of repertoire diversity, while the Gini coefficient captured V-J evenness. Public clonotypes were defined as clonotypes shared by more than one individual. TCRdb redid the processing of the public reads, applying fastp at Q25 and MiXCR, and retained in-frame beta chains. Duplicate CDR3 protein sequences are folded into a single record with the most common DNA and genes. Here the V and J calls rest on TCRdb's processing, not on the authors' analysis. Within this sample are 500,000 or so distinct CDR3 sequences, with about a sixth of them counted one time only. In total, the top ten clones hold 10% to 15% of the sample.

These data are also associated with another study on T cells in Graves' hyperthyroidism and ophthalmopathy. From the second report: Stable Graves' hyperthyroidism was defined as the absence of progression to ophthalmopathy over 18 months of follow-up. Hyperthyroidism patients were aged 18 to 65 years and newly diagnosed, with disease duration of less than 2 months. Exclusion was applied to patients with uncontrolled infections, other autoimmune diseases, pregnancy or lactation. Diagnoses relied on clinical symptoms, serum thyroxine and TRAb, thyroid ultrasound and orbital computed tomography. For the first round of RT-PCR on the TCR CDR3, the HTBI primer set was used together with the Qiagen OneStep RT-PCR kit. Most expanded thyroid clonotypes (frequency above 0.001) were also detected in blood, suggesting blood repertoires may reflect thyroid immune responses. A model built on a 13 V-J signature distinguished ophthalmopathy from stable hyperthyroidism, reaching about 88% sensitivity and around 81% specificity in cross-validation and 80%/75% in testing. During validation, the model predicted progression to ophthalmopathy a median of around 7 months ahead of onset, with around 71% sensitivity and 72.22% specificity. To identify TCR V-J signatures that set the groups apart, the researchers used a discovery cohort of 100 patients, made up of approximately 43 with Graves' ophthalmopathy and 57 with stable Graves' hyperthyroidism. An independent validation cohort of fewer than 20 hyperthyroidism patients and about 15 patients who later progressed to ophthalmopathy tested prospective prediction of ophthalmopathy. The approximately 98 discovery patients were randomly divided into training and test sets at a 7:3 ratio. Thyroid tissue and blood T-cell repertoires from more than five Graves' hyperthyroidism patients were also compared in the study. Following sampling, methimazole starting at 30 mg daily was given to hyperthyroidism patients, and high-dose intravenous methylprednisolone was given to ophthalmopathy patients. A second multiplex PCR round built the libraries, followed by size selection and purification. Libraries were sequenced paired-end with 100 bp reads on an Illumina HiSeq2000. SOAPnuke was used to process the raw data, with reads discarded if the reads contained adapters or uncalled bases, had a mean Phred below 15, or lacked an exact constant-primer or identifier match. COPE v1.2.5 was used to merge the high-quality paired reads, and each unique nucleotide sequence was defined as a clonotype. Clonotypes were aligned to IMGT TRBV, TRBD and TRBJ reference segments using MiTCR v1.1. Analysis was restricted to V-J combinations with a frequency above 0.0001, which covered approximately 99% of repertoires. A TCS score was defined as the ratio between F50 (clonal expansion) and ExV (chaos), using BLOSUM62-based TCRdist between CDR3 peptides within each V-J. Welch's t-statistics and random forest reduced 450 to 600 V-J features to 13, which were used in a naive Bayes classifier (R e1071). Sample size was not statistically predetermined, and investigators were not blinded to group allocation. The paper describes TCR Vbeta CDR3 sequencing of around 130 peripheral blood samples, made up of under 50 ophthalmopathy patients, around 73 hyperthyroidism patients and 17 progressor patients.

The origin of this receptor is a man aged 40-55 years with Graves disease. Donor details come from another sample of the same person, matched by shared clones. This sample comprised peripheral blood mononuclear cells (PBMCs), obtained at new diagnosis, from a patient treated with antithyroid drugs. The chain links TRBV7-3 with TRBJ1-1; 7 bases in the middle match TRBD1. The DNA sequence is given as TGTGCCAGCAGCCATGACAGGGTCACTGAAGCTTTCTTT. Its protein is CASSHDRVTEAFF.